These 27 T cell receptor beta chains came from one sample sequenced in a study of cytomegalovirus exposure and HLA in healthy donors. 13 Jbeta primers and 60 Vbeta primers were used for the PCR. Measured with immunoSEQ multiplex PCR; TCRdb has only the in-frame clones, and not every one. In the table there are some 150,000 clones, roughly 9.6% of which are singletons. The sequencing sample was made of PBMCs. These receptors all come from a woman aged 40 to 50 in good health and CMV-seropositive.

The chain has TRBV19 and TRBJ1-1; D is unclear. The length of the CDR3 is 15 residues. V lost 3 bases, J lost 5 bases, and 16 bases lay in between. Germline V lookup: CDR1 LNHDA, CDR2 SQIVND (reference sequence). CDR3 sequence reads: CASSMSRARRTEAFF. The CDR3 region has the DNA TGTGCCAGTAGTATGTCGAGGGCCCGAAGAACTGAAGCTTTCTTT.

Regarding this clone: The same CDR3 arises from other DNA sequences in this sample as well. This sequence joins TRBV29-1 and TRBJ2-5; 7 positions match TRBD2. With 1 base clipped from V and 5 bases from J, the junction kept 4 bases outside the gene matches. Germline V CDR1 and CDR2: SQVTM, ANQGSEA. This CDR3 comprises 13 residues. CDR3 coding DNA: TGCAGCGTTGAAGTGGGGGGGAGGGAGACCCAGTACTTC. Translated: CSVEVGGRETQYF.

The V gene is TRBV7-9, the J gene TRBJ2-5, with D maybe TRBD1 (6 bases). V dropped 1 base and J dropped 4 bases, with 7 bases sitting between them. CDR3 length: 13 residues. Per the germline V gene, CDR1 is SEHNR and CDR2 is FQNEAQ (reference sequence). The CDR3 nucleotides are TGTGCCAGCAGCTTAGTAGGGGGAGAGACCCAGTACTTC. Amino acid sequence: CASSLVGGETQYF.

This clone was detected only a few times. The chain recombines TRBV5-1 with TRBJ2-3; TRBD2 might be the D (5 bases). V lost 2 bases and J lost 1, with 8 bases in between. The CDR3 has 14 amino acids. Germline V CDR1 and CDR2: SGHRS, YFSETQ. This CDR3 reads CASSFGGGTDTQYF. In DNA form, the CDR3 reads TGCGCCAGCAGCTTCGGAGGAGGCACAGATACGCAGTATTTT.

This clone was recorded a few times. This sequence joins TRBV6-1 and TRBJ1-4, with D perhaps matching TRBD1 (6 bases). From germline, CDR1 is MNHNS and CDR2 SASEGT. The CDR3 sequence is 13 residues long. V lost 4 bases to trimming and J lost 7 bases, with 10 bases between them. The CDR3 bases are TGTGCCAGCAGTGTAGGACAGCTTGAAAAACTGTTTTTT. Its protein product is CASSVGQLEKLFF.

This rearrangement joins TRBV9 to TRBJ1-3; 7 bases agree with TRBD1. Trimming removed 2 bases from V and 4 bases from J; junction bases left unmatched: 18. The germline V gene has CDR1 SGDLS and CDR2 YYNGEE. The CDR3 has 19 amino acids. The CDR3 DNA reads TGTGCCAGCAGCGTGAGTACGGCAGGGGGAGGAAGTAGCGGAAACACCATATATTTT. Its translation is CASSVSTAGGGSSGNTIYF.

This chain connects TRBV2 to TRBJ1-5, with a possible D match to TRBD1 (5 bases). V dropped 5 bases and J dropped 7 bases, with 12 bases sitting between them. The V gene's germline CDR1 is SNHLY and CDR2 FYNNEI. This CDR3 is 13 amino acids long. CDR3 in amino acids: CASSPSQGQPQHF. The CDR3 region has the DNA TGTGCCAGCAGTCCGAGCCAGGGACAGCCCCAGCATTTT.

The rearrangement uses TRBV2 and TRBJ1-4; 7 nucleotides line up with TRBD1. The J segment lost 6 bases and the V segment lost 6 bases, leaving 7 bases of the junction unmatched. The CDR3 is made up of 14 amino acids. CDR1 is SNHLY, CDR2 FYNNEI, per germline. CDR3 sequence (DNA): TGTGCCAGCAGGCAGGGGGGAAGTGATGAAAAACTGTTTTTT. Its protein is CASRQGGSDEKLFF.

This clone was counted a few times. This rearrangement joins TRBV7-3 to TRBJ1-1, with 7 positions matching TRBD1. The CDR3 totals 13 residues. From germline, CDR1 is SGHTA and CDR2 FQGTGA. The trim removed 4 bases at V and 7 bases at J, leaving 6 bases unmatched. The CDR3 DNA follows: TGTGCCAGCAGCTCTGGGACAGCCGGTGAAGCTTTCTTT. As protein: CASSSGTAGEAFF.

J is TRBJ2-2 and V is TRBV6-1; 9 bases fit TRBD2. From germline, CDR1 is MNHNS and CDR2 SASEGT. The CDR3 covers 16 residues. The trim removed 1 base at V and 3 bases at J, leaving 3 bases unmatched. The CDR3 bases are TGTGCCAGCAGTGAAGGGCTAGCGGGGTACACCGGGGAGCTGTTTTTT. Residues: CASSEGLAGYTGELFF.

The chain links TRBV5-1 to TRBJ1-1; tentative D call: TRBD1 (5 bases). The length of the CDR3 is 16 residues. Deletions cut 4 bases from V and 5 bases from J, with 21 bases between. Germline V lookup: CDR1 SGHRS, CDR2 YFSETQ. The CDR3 spells CASSPSRSGLVTEAFF. CDR3 coding DNA: TGCGCCAGCAGCCCGAGCCGATCAGGGTTAGTAACTGAAGCTTTCTTT. The full variable domain, in which reference TRBV5-1 and TRBJ1-1 provide the parts outside the CDR3, is KAGVTQTPRYLIKTRGQQVTLSCSPISGHRSVSWYQQTPGQGLQFLFEYFSETQRNKGNFPGRFSGRQFSNSRSEMNVSTLELGDSALYLCASSPSRSGLVTEAFFGQGTRLTVV.

V gene TRBV19 combines with J gene TRBJ1-1; TRBD1 is a possible D gene (6 bases). The CDR3 extends over 18 amino acids. Per the germline V gene, CDR1 is LNHDA and CDR2 is SQIVND (reference sequence). V shed 5 bases and J shed 3 bases, with 25 bases lying between them. This CDR3 reads CASSPKHFQDRLHTEAFF. The CDR3 DNA follows: TGTGCCAGTAGTCCCAAGCACTTCCAGGACAGACTGCACACTGAAGCTTTCTTT.

This clone turned up a few times. The genes are TRBV5-1 and TRBJ1-1, with D perhaps TRBD1 (5 bases). The CDR3 totals 13 residues. Trimming left V 4 bases short and J 3 bases short, with 10 bases between. Germline CDR1 SGHRS, CDR2 YFSETQ. CDR3 protein: CASSPDIYTEAFF. The CDR3 DNA follows: TGCGCCAGCAGCCCGGACATCTACACTGAAGCTTTCTTT. Complete variable domain (other parts from reference TRBV5-1 and TRBJ1-1): KAGVTQTPRYLIKTRGQQVTLSCSPISGHRSVSWYQQTPGQGLQFLFEYFSETQRNKGNFPGRFSGRQFSNSRSEMNVSTLELGDSALYLCASSPDIYTEAFFGQGTRLTVV.

This clone was seen only a few times. The DNA of the CDR3 is TGTGCCAGTAGTATTCCGAGGACTAGCGGGGGGGGTAACAATGAGCAGTTCTTC. Protein sequence: CASSIPRTSGGGNNEQFF. This chain joins TRBV19 and TRBJ2-1; TRBD2 matches 15 bases. CDR3 size: 18 residues. V trimming: 3 bases; J trimming: 5 bases; junction bases outside the gene matches: 8. Germline values: CDR1 LNHDA, CDR2 SQIVND (reference sequence).

The V call is TRBV5-1, the J call TRBJ2-2, with 7 bases aligning to TRBD2. Trimming took 6 bases from V and 2 from J; bases not matched to a gene: 10. Per germline, CDR1 SGHRS and CDR2 YFSETQ. This CDR3 comprises 16 residues. The CDR3 region is CASTLMGGGNTGELFF. For the CDR3, the DNA is TGCGCCAGCACCCTCATGGGGGGGGGAAACACCGGGGAGCTGTTTTTT.

This clone turned up a few times. The chain couples TRBV6-6 to TRBJ2-1; TRBD1 might be the D (6 bases). The CDR3 is 14 amino acids. V was trimmed by 4 bases and J by 7 bases, leaving 14 bases between them. Per the germline V gene, CDR1 is MNHNY and CDR2 is SVGAGI (reference sequence). CDR3 sequence: CASSSPYRVNEQFF. The CDR3 DNA reads as TGTGCCAGCAGTTCACCCTACAGGGTTAATGAGCAGTTCTTC.

This clone was recorded a few times. The V and J genes are TRBV4-3 and TRBJ2-1; TRBD2 might be the D (6 bases). The V gene's germline CDR1 is LGHNA and CDR2 YSLEER. This CDR3 region has 18 residues. Trimming took 4 bases from V and 0 from J, leaving 19 bases between them. The CDR3 loop is CASSPYPPAGSSYNEQFF. CDR3 sequence (DNA): TGCGCCAGCAGCCCATATCCCCCTGCGGGGAGCTCCTACAATGAGCAGTTCTTC.

This clone was counted a few times. The chain recombines TRBV5-6 with TRBJ2-1; the match to TRBD1 covers 10 bases. This CDR3 has 16 amino acids. V was pared by 3 bases and J by 2 bases, with 5 bases of the junction left unmatched. Germline V lookup: CDR1 SGHDT, CDR2 YYEEEE. CDR3 in DNA: TGTGCCAGCAGCTGGGGGACAGGGGAAACCTACAATGAGCAGTTCTTC. Encoded protein: CASSWGTGETYNEQFF. Supplemented by reference TRBV5-6 and TRBJ2-1, the full variable domain reads DAGVTQSPTHLIKTRGQQVTLRCSPKSGHDTVSWYQQALGQGPQFIFQYYEEEERQRGNFPDRFSGHQFPNYSSELNVNALLLGDSALYLCASSWGTGETYNEQFFGPGTRLTVL.

This rearrangement joins TRBV19 to TRBJ2-6; a weak D match, TRBD2 (6 bases). V gave up 9 bases and J gave up 4 bases, with 13 bases separating them. Germline loops: CDR1 LNHDA, CDR2 SQIVND (reference sequence). There are 14 residues in the CDR3. The CDR3, as DNA: TGTGCCAGCAACGCGGGATCCGGGGCCAACGTCCTGACTTTC. As protein: CASNAGSGANVLTF.

This chain uses TRBV10-3 with TRBJ1-2; D not resolved. CDR1 is ENHRY, CDR2 SYGVKD, per germline. Between the trimmed V and J ends, which lost 4 bases and 4 bases, there was a span of 16 bases. The CDR3 length is 15 residues. This CDR3 reads CAISGSQTPSYGYTF. CDR3 in DNA: TGTGCCATCAGTGGCAGTCAGACACCCAGCTATGGCTACACCTTC.

The chain is built from TRBV4-1 and TRBJ2-2, with D tentatively TRBD2 (6 bases). The germline gives CDR1 MGHRA, CDR2 YSYEKL. Trimming stripped 4 bases from V and 4 bases from J, with 19 bases between. The CDR3 is 17 residues long. DNA of the CDR3: TGCGCCAGCAGCCCGAGTCTAGCGAGGGGCCTCACCGGGGAGCTGTTTTTT. Amino acid sequence: CASSPSLARGLTGELFF.

The V gene is TRBV5-1, the J gene TRBJ1-2, with a weak D call TRBD1 (6 bases). CDR3 length equals 13 residues. The germline V gene has CDR1 SGHRS and CDR2 YFSETQ. Trimming cost V 0 bases and J 8 bases, with 11 bases left between them. The CDR3 bases are TGCGCCAGCAGCTTGGAACAGGGTGGCGGCTACACCTTC. Translating gives CASSLEQGGGYTF.

This chain joins TRBV18 and TRBJ2-4; 10 bases are shared with TRBD1. The CDR3 sequence is 15 residues long. V gave up 0 bases and J gave up 6 bases; unmatched junction bases: 2. Germline loops: CDR1 KGHSH, CDR2 LQKENI. The CDR3 DNA reads as TGTGCCAGCTCACCACCGGGACAGGGGTTAAACATTCAGTACTTC. Protein: CASSPPGQGLNIQYF.

The chain joins TRBV5-1 to TRBJ2-5, with D maybe TRBD2 (6 bases). This CDR3 is 13 amino acids long. Trimming cost V 3 bases and J 5 bases, with 11 bases left between them. Looked up from germline, CDR1 is SGHRS and CDR2 is YFSETQ. CDR3 sequence: CASSSGGAETQYF. As DNA, the CDR3 is TGCGCCAGCAGCTCCGGAGGGGCGGAGACCCAGTACTTC. Using reference TRBV5-1 and TRBJ2-5 for the parts outside the CDR3, the full variable domain is KAGVTQTPRYLIKTRGQQVTLSCSPISGHRSVSWYQQTPGQGLQFLFEYFSETQRNKGNFPGRFSGRQFSNSRSEMNVSTLELGDSALYLCASSSGGAETQYFGPGTRLLVL.

This clone was seen a few times. CDR3 in amino acids: CASSRSGNRLQETQYF. The DNA of the CDR3 is TGTGCCAGCTCCCGATCCGGAAACAGGTTACAAGAGACCCAGTACTTC. This sequence joins TRBV18 and TRBJ2-5; TRBD1 might be the D (5 bases). CDR1 and CDR2 (germline): KGHSH, LQKENI. The CDR3 extends over 16 amino acids. Trimming cost V 6 bases and J 2 bases, with 19 bases left between them.

This clone has a handful of counts. V and J are TRBV7-2 and TRBJ1-4; tentative D call: TRBD1 (5 bases). CDR1 and CDR2 (germline): SGHTA, FQGNSA. The CDR3 spans 15 residues. V lost 2 bases, J lost 3 bases, and 10 bases lay in between. The CDR3 sequence: CASSLSRGANEKLFF. CDR3 nucleotide sequence: TGTGCCAGCAGCTTATCCCGGGGGGCTAATGAAAAACTGTTTTTT.

This clone was found a few times. CDR3 sequence: CASSLSPAGPITDTQYF. CDR3 sequence (DNA): TGTGCCAGCAGTTTATCGCCAGCGGGACCAATCACAGATACGCAGTATTTT. The chain recombines TRBV28 with TRBJ2-3, with 7 nucleotides matching TRBD2. This CDR3 has 17 amino acids. CDR1 is MDHEN, CDR2 SYDVKM, per germline. Trimming removed 1 base from V and 2 bases from J; junction bases left unmatched: 9.